The present TCR beta chain was sequenced within a study of T cell responses to AZD1222 COVID-19 vaccine. A note on this clone: The target antigen is unknown. Mismatch with germline at one junction end may stem from a read error.

The CDR3 is made up of 12 amino acids. The germline CDR1 and CDR2 sequences are SNHLY and FYNNEI. Findings and caveats of the study: Most donors were white British, females outnumbered males, and clonal diversity was possibly underestimated. Baseline antibody screening turned up just six seropositive AZD1222 recipients.

Sequencing used immunoSEQ multiplex PCR; TCRdb keeps in-frame clones, though not all of them. The table records around 100,000 clones, roughly nine tenths of them present only once. Sequencing was performed on peripheral blood, taken on day 0 of AZD1222 vaccination. This chain links TRBV2 with TRBJ1-2; no clear D gene. The source of this sequence is an adult in good health. CDR3 amino acids: CASLTFGVGVLF. Written as DNA, the CDR3 is TGTGCCAGCCTGACCTTCGGGGTAGGAGTTCTCTTC.